This T cell receptor beta chain was documented in a study of cytomegalovirus exposure and HLA in healthy donors. At the level of the study: A data release that came early held roughly 90 million unique TCRs from HLA-typed donors. Findings and limits, study-wide: It was assumed in the presence/absence analyses that sequencing depth was roughly uniform across donors. No immune exposure information besides CMV serostatus was available. It was reported in a later analysis that an Asian-associated ancestry cluster showed fewer N-insertions than the roughly 670-donor mean.

Between the trimmed V and J ends, which lost 0 bases and 5 bases, there was a span of 11 bases. The CDR3 contains 14 residues. Germline lookup yields CDR1 SGHNT and CDR2 YYREEE (reference sequence). Regarding this clone: Its antigen is undetermined.

PCR involved 60 Vbeta and 13 Jbeta primers. Repertoires were generated with immunoSEQ multiplex PCR, while TCRdb's copy carries only in-frame clones and drops some. The data contain roughly 130,000 clones, roughly 84% of them singletons. The source material was PBMCs. The chain has TRBV5-4 and TRBJ1-1, with D maybe TRBD1 (5 bases). The TCR sequence derives from a girl aged 2-10 years in good health and CMV-seronegative. As DNA, the CDR3 is TGTGCCAGCAGCTTGGTTGGAGGGGCAACTGAAGCTTTCTTT. Translation: CASSLVGGATEAFF. The full variable domain, in which reference TRBV5-4 and TRBJ1-1 provide the parts outside the CDR3, is ETGVTQSPTHLIKTRGQQVTLRCSSQSGHNTVSWYQQALGQGPQFIFQYYREEENGRGNFPPRFSGLQFPNYSSELNVNALELDDSALYLCASSLVGGATEAFFGQGTRLTVV.